This TCR beta chain was sequenced in a study of cytomegalovirus exposure and HLA in healthy donors. Study details: The approximately 130 validation repertoires and the roughly 670 first-cohort repertoires shared a platform, a later analysis reported. Study-level points and caveats: CMV antigen specificity was confirmed in vitro for a few CMV-associated chains. Altogether, some 170 TCR beta chains were recorded as cytomegalovirus-associated. Reports indicated that the classifier achieved high specificity and sensitivity in diagnosing cytomegalovirus status.

Germline CDR1 is MDHEN and CDR2 is SYDVKM. J was trimmed by 2 bases and V by 8 bases; bases with no gene match: 6. The CDR3 has 13 amino acids. As regards this clone: What it binds is not known.

Generated by immunoSEQ multiplex PCR, the TCRdb table keeps only in-frame clones and is missing some. The table shows a few hundred thousand clones, with around nine tenths occurring only once. This chain uses TRBV28 with TRBJ2-7; 7 nucleotides agree with TRBD1. This receptor was taken from a woman under 30 in good health and CMV-seronegative. The sequenced sample consisted of PBMCs. CDR3 sequence: CASGRDSTYEQYF. The CDR3 DNA is TGTGCCAGCGGTCGGGACAGTACCTACGAGCAGTACTTC.